This record concerns one T cell receptor beta chain sequence. Sequenced by immunoSEQ multiplex PCR; TCRdb stores in-frame clones only, minus some. The sample lists around 45,000 clones, 65% to 90% occurring once. These data are taken from a study of Ad26.COV2.S vaccination and SARS-CoV-2 variants. CDR3 length equals 14 residues. This receptor was taken from a human donor who had recovered from COVID-19. The chain carries TRBV21-1 and TRBJ2-3; the tabulated D call, TRBD1, remains unverified against the DNA. TRBV21-1 is a listed pseudogene. The material sequenced was peripheral blood, taken after recovery from COVID-19. The CDR3 DNA reads TGTGCCAGCAGCAACCGGGACAAGGTTAATACGCAGTATTTT. It codes for CASSNRDKVNTQYF.